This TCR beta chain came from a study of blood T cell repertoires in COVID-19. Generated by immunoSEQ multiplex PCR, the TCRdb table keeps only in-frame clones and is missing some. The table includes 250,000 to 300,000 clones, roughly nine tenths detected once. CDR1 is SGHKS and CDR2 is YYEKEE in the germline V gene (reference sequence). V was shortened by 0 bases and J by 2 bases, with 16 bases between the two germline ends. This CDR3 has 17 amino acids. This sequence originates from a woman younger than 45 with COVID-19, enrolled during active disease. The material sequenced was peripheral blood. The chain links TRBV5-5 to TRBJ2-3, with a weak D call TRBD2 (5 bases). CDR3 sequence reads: CASSLVIGFGDTDTQYF. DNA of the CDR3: TGTGCCAGCAGCTTGGTTATTGGATTCGGGGACACAGATACGCAGTATTTT.